This T cell receptor beta chain was captured in a study of cytomegalovirus exposure and HLA in healthy donors. Regarding the study as a whole: In a later analysis, the majority of CMV-associated beta chains seemingly showed HLA restriction.

With 60 Vbeta and 13 Jbeta primers, the PCR was carried out. Assay: immunoSEQ multiplex PCR; the TCRdb copy retains only in-frame clones and omits some. The table gives around 100,000 clones; the top ten clones make up 3.5% to 4.5% of it. With regard to this clone: The target antigen is unknown.

CDR1 is SEHNR, CDR2 FQNEAQ, per germline (reference sequence). The CDR3 sequence is 14 residues long. V was clipped by 1 base and J by 2 bases; unmatched bases: 2. The rearrangement joins TRBV7-9 to TRBJ2-7; TRBD1 matches at 7 bases. The source of this sequence is a man aged 30 to 45 in good health and CMV-seronegative. The sequenced sample consisted of PBMCs. The CDR3 DNA follows: TGTGCCAGCAGCTTAGTACAGGGGACCTACGAGCAGTACTTC. Protein: CASSLVQGTYEQYF.